Sequencing of this T cell receptor (beta chain) was carried out in a study of early T cells in non-severe SARS-CoV-2 infection. About the research overall: Sequencing of bulk RNA from unsorted whole blood was done, without chain pairing.

Per germline, CDR1 MNHNY and CDR2 SVGAGI (reference sequence). The CDR3 has 13 residues. Germline trimming cut 7 bases from V and 4 bases from J; bases unmatched to any gene: 5. This clonotype has ten or more counts. In the library, individual cDNA molecules carried attached unique molecular identifiers. TCRdb reprocessed the 5' RACE reads via MiXCR and lists one record per CDR3 protein. Of just under 30,000 distinct CDR3 sequences listed, roughly 5% were seen once; the top ten hold 11%. This sequence joins TRBV6-6 and TRBJ2-5, with 8 bases identical to TRBD1. The sequenced material came from whole blood. This sequence originates from an adult who was a healthcare worker with PCR-confirmed SARS-CoV-2 infection or an uninfected control (not recorded which). CDR3 sequence: CASTETGGETQYF. The CDR3 nucleotides read TGTGCCAGCACAGAAACAGGGGGAGAGACCCAGTACTTC.